Shown below are 23 T cell receptor beta chains from a single sample sequenced in a study of cytomegalovirus exposure and HLA in healthy donors. In the PCR, 60 Vbeta and 13 Jbeta primers were used. TCRdb keeps only in-frame clones here, not all; method: immunoSEQ multiplex PCR. Here the sample spans 100,000 or so clones, 12% being singletons. The specimen was PBMCs. Receptors originate from a man aged 35-49 years in good health and CMV-seropositive.

Here the CDR3 reads CASSSDRANEQFF. CDR3 bases: TGTGCCAGCAGCTCGGACAGGGCGAATGAGCAGTTCTTC. The chain is built from TRBV5-6 and TRBJ2-1, with 8 bases that match TRBD1. Germline loops: CDR1 SGHDT, CDR2 YYEEEE. The CDR3 runs to 13 residues. Losses at the gene ends were 3 bases for V and 7 bases for J; bases not matched to a gene: 3.

J is TRBJ1-1 and V is TRBV7-9, with a possible D match to TRBD1 (5 bases). CDR1 SEHNR and CDR2 FQNEAQ come from the germline V gene (reference sequence). The CDR3 is made up of 15 amino acids. V was trimmed by 1 base and J by 4 bases, leaving 13 bases between them. DNA for the CDR3: TGTGCCAGCAGCTTAGGCGGGGCGGGCCGCACTGAAGCTTTCTTT. Amino acids: CASSLGGAGRTEAFF.

This clone has a handful of counts. The V gene is TRBV5-1, the J gene TRBJ1-1; no firm D call. V was trimmed by 3 bases and J by 7 bases, leaving 19 bases between them. This CDR3 has 15 amino acids. The germline V gene has CDR1 SGHRS and CDR2 YFSETQ. CDR3 in amino acids: CASSSSSSAGGEAFF. The CDR3 DNA reads as TGCGCCAGCAGCTCTTCATCGTCTGCGGGCGGTGAAGCTTTCTTT.

This clone was counted a few times. The gene calls are TRBV7-2 and TRBJ2-5, with D unclear. Looked up from germline, CDR1 is SGHTA and CDR2 is FQGNSA. This CDR3 has 14 amino acids. Trimming shortened V by 5 bases and J by 2 bases, and 12 bases separated the two germline ends. CDR3 sequence (DNA): TGTGCCAGCAGCCCCGACGACACACAAGAGACCCAGTACTTC. Protein product: CASSPDDTQETQYF.

V gene TRBV29-1 combines with J gene TRBJ2-1, with D maybe TRBD2 (6 bases). The CDR3 has 14 residues. Per germline, CDR1 SQVTM and CDR2 ANQGSEA. Trimming stripped 2 bases from V and 8 bases from J, with 16 bases between. The CDR3 loop is CSVELGEAGDEQFF. The CDR3 DNA sequence: TGCAGCGTTGAATTAGGGGAGGCCGGGGATGAGCAGTTCTTC.

Here the CDR3 reads CSVRPQGNEQYF. The CDR3 nucleotides read TGCAGCGTCCGGCCGCAGGGCAACGAGCAGTACTTC. The chain carries TRBV29-1 and TRBJ2-7; weak D call: TRBD1 (5 bases). The CDR3 totals 12 residues. Germline lookup yields CDR1 SQVTM and CDR2 ANQGSEA. The V and J ends lost 6 bases and 5 bases respectively, with 14 bases between them.

V and J are TRBV5-1 and TRBJ2-3, with 8 nucleotides matching TRBD2. The CDR3 runs to 15 residues. Germline V CDR1 and CDR2: SGHRS, YFSETQ. V trimming: 5 bases; J trimming: 0 bases; junction bases outside the gene matches: 5. This chain's CDR3 is CASRRLAYSTDTQYF. CDR3 coding DNA: TGCGCCAGCAGGCGACTAGCGTACAGCACAGATACGCAGTATTTT.

This clone has a handful of counts. The rearrangement links TRBV29-1 to TRBJ2-5; TRBD2 aligns across 10 bases. This CDR3 spans 14 amino acids. CDR1 SQVTM and CDR2 ANQGSEA come from the germline V gene. J lost 9 bases, V lost 6 bases, and 13 bases had no gene match. The CDR3 here is CSVTSGVRSKAQYF. The CDR3 coding sequence is TGCAGCGTCACTAGCGGGGTTAGGTCGAAGGCCCAGTACTTC.

In its sample, this clone was seen a few times. The rearrangement joins TRBV2 to TRBJ1-5, with 10 bases matching TRBD1. The CDR3 is 14 amino acids. Germline values: CDR1 SNHLY, CDR2 FYNNEI. The ends lost 5 bases at V and 9 bases at J; junction bases unmatched: 7. The CDR3 DNA reads as TGTGCCAGCAGTAGGGGACAGGGGAGTGGGCCCCAGCATTTT. This gives the protein CASSRGQGSGPQHF.

This clone was seen only a few times. The chain employs TRBV19 and TRBJ2-1; 7 bases fit TRBD1. Germline CDR1 reads LNHDA; CDR2 reads SQIVND (reference sequence). V shed 6 bases and J 3 bases; nucleotides not matched to a gene: 8. The CDR3 is made up of 15 amino acids. In DNA form, the CDR3 reads TGTGCCAGTAGGGGACGGGCAGGGGGCTACAATGAGCAGTTCTTC. It codes for CASRGRAGGYNEQFF.

The CDR3 region has the DNA TGTGCCAGCAGCGTCCTAGCGGGAGAATGGTCCTACAATGAGCAGTTCTTC. As protein: CASSVLAGEWSYNEQFF. This sequence joins TRBV9 and TRBJ2-1; 10 nucleotides line up with TRBD2. This CDR3 is 17 amino acids long. The germline gives CDR1 SGDLS, CDR2 YYNGEE. The J segment lost 1 base and the V segment lost 2 bases, leaving 6 bases of the junction unmatched.

The chain joins TRBV10-1 to TRBJ1-1, with a tentative D call TRBD1 (6 bases). Looked up from germline, CDR1 is WNHNN and CDR2 is SYGVQD (reference sequence). The CDR3 has 14 amino acids. The ends were cut back, 5 bases at V and 5 bases at J, with 15 bases in the middle. Here the CDR3 reads CASSQSQGLTEAFF. The CDR3 DNA reads TGCGCCAGCAGTCAAAGCCAGGGGTTAACTGAAGCTTTCTTT.

This clone has more than one count but fewer than ten. The chain joins TRBV7-6 to TRBJ2-5; D is perhaps TRBD2 (5 bases). V was trimmed by 5 bases and J by 3 bases, leaving 19 bases between them. Looked up from germline, CDR1 is SGHVS and CDR2 is FNYEAQ. CDR3 length equals 16 residues. CDR3: CASSPAGERAKETQYF. CDR3 in DNA: TGTGCCAGCAGCCCCGCCGGGGAGAGGGCAAAAGAGACCCAGTACTTC.

The chain carries TRBV18 and TRBJ1-2; D is uncertain. The CDR3 is 13 residues long. The V gene's germline CDR1 is KGHSH and CDR2 LQKENI. The V gene lost 2 bases and the J gene lost 2 bases, with 6 bases spanning the gap. The DNA for the CDR3 is TGTGCCAGCTCACCAGCCAGAAACTATGGCTACACCTTC. Translating gives CASSPARNYGYTF.

This chain links TRBV7-9 with TRBJ1-1, with 7 positions matching TRBD1. The CDR3 contains 15 residues. CDR1 SEHNR and CDR2 FQNEAQ come from the germline V gene (reference sequence). V dropped 6 bases and J dropped 0; count of bases not matched to a gene: 7. CDR3 sequence: CASRNKDRLNTEAFF. CDR3 coding DNA: TGTGCCAGCAGAAATAAGGACAGGTTGAACACTGAAGCTTTCTTT.

The chain is built from TRBV27 and TRBJ2-2; no firm D call. The V end was cut by 3 bases, the J end by 5 bases, with 4 bases between. The CDR3 spans 12 residues. CDR1 is MNHEY, CDR2 SMNVEV, per germline (reference sequence). CDR3 sequence (DNA): TGTGCCAGCAGTTTCGGTACCGGGGAGCTGTTTTTT. Its translation is CASSFGTGELFF.

This clone appeared a few times. The CDR3 is CASSPSPARDRRYEQYF. CDR3 bases: TGCGCCAGCAGCCCCTCCCCCGCCCGGGACAGACGCTACGAGCAGTACTTC. The V call is TRBV5-1, the J call TRBJ2-7; 7 bases are shared with TRBD1. The CDR3 totals 17 residues. CDR1 is SGHRS and CDR2 is YFSETQ in the germline V gene. Trimming took 4 bases from V and 3 from J; bases not matched to a gene: 16.

The chain employs TRBV4-1 and TRBJ2-7; 9 bases are a match to TRBD1. From germline, CDR1 is MGHRA and CDR2 YSYEKL. The CDR3 has 17 amino acids. J gave up 2 bases and V 5 bases, and 13 bases lay outside the gene matches. The CDR3 DNA follows: TGCGCCAGCAGCGCTCGAGTTGGACAGGGGCTAACCTACGAGCAGTACTTC. It encodes CASSARVGQGLTYEQYF.

As for this clone: A junction end diverges from the germline sequence, so it may reflect a read error. This chain connects TRBV10-3 to TRBJ1-2; D is possibly TRBD1 (5 bases). From germline, CDR1 is ENHRY and CDR2 SYGVKD. This CDR3 contains 16 residues. CDR3 loop: CAISPGPEEGSYDYTF. As DNA, the CDR3 is TGTGCCATCAGCCCCGGGCCCGAGGAGGGGTCCTATGACTACACCTTC.

Here the CDR3 reads CASSITGTASNQPQHF. As DNA, the CDR3 is TGTGCCAGTAGTATCACCGGGACAGCTAGCAATCAGCCCCAGCATTTT. This chain joins TRBV19 and TRBJ1-5; the match to TRBD1 covers 7 bases. V gave up 3 bases and J gave up 0 bases; unmatched junction bases: 5. The length of the CDR3 is 16 residues. The germline gives CDR1 LNHDA, CDR2 SQIVND (reference sequence).

This clone has more than one count but fewer than ten. V and J are TRBV27 and TRBJ1-1, with a tentative D call TRBD1 (6 bases). CDR3 length: 14 residues. CDR1 and CDR2 from the germline V gene are MNHEY and SMNVEV (reference sequence). V was clipped by 4 bases and J by 8 bases, with 17 bases between them. The CDR3 DNA reads TGTGCCAGCAGTTCCCTCAGGGGAAACTCAGAAGCTTTCTTT. This gives the protein CASSSLRGNSEAFF.

The DNA for the CDR3 is TGCGCCAGCAGCCATTCCGGGACAGGTGTTTCCTACGAGCAGTACTTC. As protein: CASSHSGTGVSYEQYF. This rearrangement joins TRBV4-1 to TRBJ2-7, with TRBD1 matching 8 bases. CDR3 size: 16 residues. V lost 3 bases, J lost 1 base, and 8 bases stayed unmatched. Germline values: CDR1 MGHRA, CDR2 YSYEKL.

This clone was picked up a small number of times. The genes are TRBV27 and TRBJ2-1; the D gene is possibly TRBD1 (5 bases). Trimming cost V 2 bases and J 7 bases, with 12 bases left between them. Germline V gene data show CDR1 as MNHEY and CDR2 as SMNVEV (reference sequence). The CDR3 consists of 14 residues. The CDR3 nucleotides read TGTGCCAGCAGTTTAACGACAGTGGTGAATGAGCAGTTCTTC. The encoded protein is CASSLTTVVNEQFF.